This T cell receptor (beta chain) was identified in a study of human T cells and chemical hapten exposure. Study-wide points: With regard to DPC sensitization, TCRs above 1 in 1000 frequency did not change.

In TCRdb, the RACE reads were re-called with MiXCR into one record per CDR3 protein. The table has about 120,000 distinct CDR3 sequences, roughly 13% seen once. V was clipped by 1 base and J by 4 bases, with 13 bases between them. This CDR3 is 15 amino acids long. The germline V gene encodes CDR1 SGHTA and CDR2 FQGNSA. Time point specified: pre-sensitization, week 0. This sample's treatment: therapeutic diphenylcyclopropenone sensitization with weekly scalp DPC. About this clonotype: Its antigen is unknown.

This receptor was obtained from a young woman with alopecia areata. Some clones in this sample may be carry-over from other donors' samples. The rearrangement links TRBV7-2 to TRBJ1-1; the D is unclear. This material consisted of whole blood, taken in connection with sensitization to the hapten diphenylcyclopropenone (DPC). The CDR3 coding sequence is TGTGCCAGCAGCTTAGAATCAGGTTCGGGCACTGAAGCTTTCTTT. Translated, it gives CASSLESGSGTEAFF.